A single sample is the source of the 14 T cell receptor beta chains below, sequenced in a study of preoperative IRX-2 immunotherapy in early breast cancer. Specified treatment: preoperative locoregional IRX-2 cytokine immunotherapy. TCRdb's copy holds only in-frame clones and misses some; the assay was immunoSEQ multiplex PCR. The sample includes 20,000 to 30,000 clones, 75% seen only once; the top ten take less than 7.5%. The input for sequencing was lymph node tissue, taken after IRX-2 immunotherapy. Every receptor here comes from a human donor with breast cancer.

This chain joins TRBV7-7 and TRBJ2-3; TRBD2 is a possible D gene (5 bases). Germline-derived CDR1 and CDR2 are SSHAT and FNYEAQ (reference sequence). V lost 5 bases and J 5 bases, leaving 14 bases between the germline ends. The CDR3 has 14 amino acids. The CDR3 DNA sequence: TGTGCCAGCAGCCCTCAAGACGGGGAAGATACGCAGTATTTT. Amino acids: CASSPQDGEDTQYF.

CDR3 residues: CASSRQGPGNTIYF. CDR3 bases: TGTGCCAGCAGCAGACAGGGGCCTGGAAACACCATATATTTT. The chain employs TRBV2 and TRBJ1-3; 8 bases agree with TRBD1. CDR3 length equals 14 residues. Trimming took 6 bases from V and 2 from J; bases not matched to a gene: 3. Looked up from germline, CDR1 is SNHLY and CDR2 is FYNNEI. Using reference TRBV2 and TRBJ1-3 for the parts outside the CDR3, the full variable domain is EPEVTQTPSHQVTQMGQEVILRCVPISNHLYFYWYRQILGQKVEFLVSFYNNEISEKSEIFDDQFSVERPDGSNFTLKIRSTKLEDSAMYFCASSRQGPGNTIYFGEGSWLTVV.

The V call is TRBV11-3, the J call TRBJ2-7; perhaps TRBD2 as D (5 bases). V was cut by 4 bases and J by 4 bases, with 14 bases left in between. Germline values: CDR1 SGHNT, CDR2 YENEEA. The CDR3 is made up of 14 amino acids. CDR3 protein: CASSSQDSSYEQYF. The DNA for the CDR3 is TGTGCCAGCAGCTCGCAGGACTCTTCTTACGAGCAGTACTTC.

The V call is TRBV6-8, the J call TRBJ1-2; TRBD1 aligns across 7 bases. With V trimmed by 5 bases and J by 5 bases, 5 bases remained unmatched. The CDR3 contains 13 residues. CDR1 and CDR2 from the germline V gene are MNHGY and SAAAGT. This chain's CDR3 is CASSLGTAYGYTF. CDR3 bases: TGTGCCAGCAGTCTCGGGACAGCGTATGGCTACACCTTC.

V and J are TRBV19 and TRBJ2-3; possibly TRBD1 or TRBD2 for D (5 bases each). Germline CDR1 reads LNHDA; CDR2 reads SQIVND (reference sequence). The CDR3 is 18 residues long. Between the trimmed V and J ends, which lost 4 bases and 5 bases, there was a span of 25 bases. For the CDR3, the DNA is TGTGCCAGTAGTAAAAGCACTGGGGCAGGGAGCCGGGGAGATACGCAGTATTTT. Translated: CASSKSTGAGSRGDTQYF.

J is TRBJ2-1 and V is TRBV22-1; TRBD2 is the table's D call, not checked against the DNA. TRBV22-1 is a pseudogene. This CDR3 contains 13 residues. CDR3 DNA sequence: TGTGCCAGCAGTTCGGGACTAGCGGGTGAGCAGTTCTTC. It yields the protein CASSSGLAGEQFF.

The V call is TRBV11-3, the J call TRBJ2-6; 12 bases align to TRBD2. This CDR3 comprises 18 residues. Germline assignment: CDR1 SGHNT and CDR2 YENEEA. J was trimmed by 0 bases and V by 3 bases; bases with no gene match: 3. The chain's CDR3 is CASSFTSGGPSGANVLTF. The CDR3 bases are TGTGCCAGCAGCTTTACTAGCGGGGGGCCCTCTGGGGCCAACGTCCTGACTTTC. The full variable domain, with the rest looked up from reference TRBV11-3 and TRBJ2-6, is EAGVVQSPRYKIIEKKQPVAFWCNPISGHNTLYWYLQNLGQGPELLIRYENEEAVDDSQLPKDRFSAERLKGVDSTLKIQPAELGDSAVYLCASSFTSGGPSGANVLTFGAGSRLTVL.

CDR3 sequence: CASSLGGGGNYGYTF. The CDR3 DNA is TGCGCCAGCAGCTTGGGAGGAGGAGGTAACTATGGCTACACCTTC. The chain uses TRBV5-1 and TRBJ1-2; D gene ambiguous. CDR3 length: 15 residues. CDR1 SGHRS and CDR2 YFSETQ come from the germline V gene. The V end was cut by 0 bases, the J end by 1 base, with 10 bases between.

This clone is medium-sized by share. The chain has TRBV11-3 and TRBJ1-1; D is uncertain. The V gene's germline CDR1 is SGHNT and CDR2 YENEEA. The CDR3 length is 14 residues. Between the trimmed V and J ends, which lost 0 bases and 1 base, there was a span of 6 bases. CDR3 in amino acids: CASSLDRGNTEAFF. CDR3 in DNA: TGTGCCAGCAGCTTAGATCGGGGGAACACTGAAGCTTTCTTT.

This sequence joins TRBV6-8 and TRBJ1-2; 10 nucleotides agree with TRBD1. Trimming at V came to 0 bases and at J to 6 bases, leaving 1 base not matched to a gene. CDR3 length equals 14 residues. CDR1 is MNHGY, CDR2 SAAAGT, per germline. CDR3 residues: CASSYSDRGDGYTF. Written as DNA, the CDR3 is TGTGCCAGCAGTTACTCGGACAGGGGGGATGGCTACACCTTC.

The chain couples TRBV1 to TRBJ2-1; TRBD2, the table's D call, lacks a check against the DNA. TRBV1 corresponds to a pseudogene. CDR3 length equals 13 residues. CDR3 DNA: TGCGCCAGCAGCCAAGTACTAGCCAATGAGCAGTTCTTC. Translated: CASSQVLANEQFF.

This clone was counted once. The V gene is TRBV30, the J gene TRBJ1-2; no firm D call. This CDR3 is built from 13 residues. CDR1 is GTSNPN and CDR2 is SVGIG in the germline V gene (reference sequence). Trimming stripped 2 bases from V and 2 bases from J, with 9 bases between. The CDR3 nucleotides read TGTGCCTGGAGTTTGGGGATCAACTATGGCTACACCTTC. It encodes CAWSLGINYGYTF. The full variable domain, completed using reference TRBV30 and TRBJ1-2, is SQTIHQWPATLVQPVGSPLSLECTVEGTSNPNLYWYRQAAGRGLQLLFYSVGIGQISSEVPQNLSASRPQDRQFILSSKKLLLSDSGFYLCAWSLGINYGYTFGSGTRLTVV.

In its sample, this clone ranks as medium-sized. This chain connects TRBV19 to TRBJ1-5; D gene unclear. Germline V gene data show CDR1 as LNHDA and CDR2 as SQIVND (reference sequence). CDR3 size: 13 residues. V lost 3 bases and J 4 bases, leaving 7 bases between the germline ends. The CDR3: CASSIRVNQPQHF. DNA for the CDR3: TGTGCCAGTAGTATTAGGGTTAATCAGCCCCAGCATTTT.

The rearrangement uses TRBV6-8 and TRBJ1-1; perhaps TRBD1 as D (5 bases). Trimming pared 2 bases from V and 3 bases from J, leaving 10 bases between. This CDR3 region has 14 residues. CDR1 is MNHGY, CDR2 SAAAGT, per germline. This CDR3 reads CASSYVGQDTEAFF. The DNA of the CDR3 is TGTGCCAGCAGTTACGTGGGGCAGGACACTGAAGCTTTCTTT.